The rows below give T cell receptor beta chains drawn from one sample of a study of control samples from healthy donors and cancer patients. The protocol was immunoSEQ multiplex PCR, while the TCRdb copy is restricted to in-frame clones and leaves out a portion. The sample has about 82,000 clones, around 87% seen once; the top ten hold about a fifth. Sequencing used blood. The origin of the receptors is a man over 45 in good health. Each CDR3 is given with its conserved first and last residue. A D gene is named only where the DNA matches it firmly. Size is stated for part of the rows, as once, few or many counts, or as a class when the clone is expanded.

size	V	D	J	DNA	CDR3
-	TRBV24-1	TRBD2	TRBJ2-1	TGTGCCACCAGTGACCTCTCAACGGATGGGGGGGGCTACAATGAGCAGTTCTTC	CATSDLSTDGGGYNEQFF
-	TRBV25-1	-	TRBJ2-5	TGTGCCAGCAGTGAAAAAGAGACCCAGTACTTC	CASSEKETQYF
-	TRBV4-3	-	TRBJ1-3	TGCGCCAGCAGCCAAGATTATGCAGACACCATATATTTT	CASSQDYADTIYF
-	TRBV15	-	TRBJ2-3	TGTGCCACCAGACCTCGGCCCGGGGCTAGCGAAATGGATACGCAGTATTTT	CATRPRPGASEMDTQYF
-	TRBV24-1	-	TRBJ1-1	TGTGCCACCAGTGATTCTAGGGAAGCTTTCTTT	CATSDSREAFF
-	TRBV4-3	-	TRBJ1-1	TGCGCCAGCAGCCAAGAACTCCCCGGTTCGGGCACTGAAGCTTTCTTT	CASSQELPGSGTEAFF
once	TRBV10-3	-	TRBJ2-1	TGTGCCATCAGTGACCGGACCAGCTCCTACAATGAGCAGTTCTTC	CAISDRTSSYNEQFF
-	TRBV18	TRBD2	TRBJ2-3	TGTGCCAGCTCACCTCTAGCGGGGGGGCCGTGGCCAGATACGCAGTATTTT	CASSPLAGGPWPDTQYF
-	TRBV28	-	TRBJ2-7	-	CASSSSASGLTYEQYF
-	TRBV19	TRBD2	TRBJ2-1	TGTGCCAGTAGTATAGAGGGGACTACCTACAATGAGCAGTTCTTC	CASSIEGTTYNEQFF
-	TRBV2	-	TRBJ1-1	TGTGCCAGCAGTGCTTTTGAGGGAAACACTGAAGCTTTCTTT	CASSAFEGNTEAFF
-	TRBV6-6	-	TRBJ1-5	TGTGCCAGCAAGGAGTTGGGTGATCAGCCCCAGCATTTT	CASKELGDQPQHF
-	TRBV5-4	TRBD1	TRBJ1-2	TGTGCCAGCAGCCCCGACAGGGAATCCGGCTACACCTTC	CASSPDRESGYTF
-	TRBV10-3	TRBD2	TRBJ2-3	TGTGCCACCCGAGCGGGGGCTAGCACAGATACGCAGTATTTT	CATRAGASTDTQYF
few	TRBV10-1	-	TRBJ2-7	TGCGCCAGCCTAACCTACGAGCAGTACTTC	CASLTYEQYF
-	TRBV2	-	TRBJ1-2	TGTGCCAGCAGTGAAGCTACGACAGTTGGCTACACCTTC	CASSEATTVGYTF
-	TRBV7-8	-	TRBJ1-3	TGTGCCAGCAGCTTATGGCCTACGGGGAGCTCTGGAAACACCATATATTTT	CASSLWPTGSSGNTIYF
-	TRBV6-4	TRBD2	TRBJ2-1	TGTGCCAGCAGAAACCTAGCGGGAGGGAGGAATGAGCAGTTCTTC	CASRNLAGGRNEQFF
-	TRBV6-5	-	TRBJ2-1	TGTGCCAGCAGTTACTCAGGCTACTACAATGAGCAGTTCTTC	CASSYSGYYNEQFF
-	TRBV5-6	-	TRBJ1-5	TGTGCCAGCAGTTCCCGGCGGGGGGGCAATCAGCCCCAGCATTTT	CASSSRRGGNQPQHF
-	TRBV6-2/TRBV6-3	-	TRBJ1-1	TGTGCCAGCAGTTACCGAGGGTACACTGAAGCTTTCTTT	CASSYRGYTEAFF
-	TRBV7-3	TRBD1	TRBJ2-2	TGTGCCAGCAGCGGTACAGGGGGCGGGGAGCTGTTTTTT	CASSGTGGGELFF
-	TRBV7-3	-	TRBJ2-3	TGTGCCAGCAGCTCCTTCCAGGGGGGGCCCACAGATACGCAGTATTTT	CASSSFQGGPTDTQYF
-	TRBV3-1/TRBV3-2	TRBD1	TRBJ1-2	TGTGCCAGCAGCCAACCGGCCAGGGGGACGAATGGCTACACCTTC	CASSQPARGTNGYTF
-	TRBV4-1	TRBD2	TRBJ2-3	TGCGCCAGCAGCCAAGAGCGGGGGGGCCCAGATACGCAGTATTTT	CASSQERGGPDTQYF
-	TRBV2	TRBD2	TRBJ2-1	TGTGCCAGCGGGGACCCTAGCGGGAGGGCCTACAATGAGCAGTTCTTC	CASGDPSGRAYNEQFF
-	TRBV6-2/TRBV6-3	-	TRBJ1-4	TGTGCCAGCAGTTATTGGGTAAGACTTAATGAAAAACTGTTTTTT	CASSYWVRLNEKLFF
-	TRBV5-1	-	TRBJ1-5	TGCGCCAGCAGCTTGGAAGGATATAGCAATCAGCCCCAGCATTTT	CASSLEGYSNQPQHF
-	TRBV5-8	TRBD1	TRBJ2-3	TGTGCCAGCAGCTTGAGGGACAGGCGCACAGATACGCAGTATTTT	CASSLRDRRTDTQYF
-	TRBV15	-	TRBJ2-7	TGTGCCACCCGAATTGGAGGAGGGCCGACCTACGAGCAGTACTTC	CATRIGGGPTYEQYF
-	TRBV5-6	-	TRBJ1-2	TGTGCCAGCAGCTTGGAAGTAGGGACGGCCTTC	CASSLEVGTAF
-	TRBV4-3	-	TRBJ1-1	TGCGCCAGCAGCCAAGATCACAGGGAGACTGAAGCTTTCTTT	CASSQDHRETEAFF
-	TRBV11-2	-	TRBJ1-2	TGTGCCAGCAGCTTACGTCGAGTTGATGGCTACACCTTC	CASSLRRVDGYTF
once	TRBV7-8	-	TRBJ2-3	TGTGCCAGCAGCTTAAGTGTGGGTCGGACTAGCACAGATACGCAGTATTTT	CASSLSVGRTSTDTQYF
-	TRBV9	TRBD2	TRBJ2-5	TGTGCCAGCAGCGTAGCGGGGGGGTTGGAGACCCAGTACTTC	CASSVAGGLETQYF
-	TRBV4-3	-	TRBJ2-2	TGCGCCAGCAGCCAAGCTTGGAACACCGGGGAGCTGTTTTTT	CASSQAWNTGELFF
-	TRBV7-8	-	TRBJ2-7	TGTGCCAGCAGCCCCCGCCCGGGTCCCTACGAGCAGTACTTC	CASSPRPGPYEQYF
-	TRBV30	-	TRBJ2-5	TGTGCCTGGAGTCCCCTTGGAGGGCTACAGACCCAGTACTTC	CAWSPLGGLQTQYF
-	TRBV4-3	TRBD1	TRBJ2-4	TGCGCCAGCAGCCAGGAAGACAGGGGTGACACCAAAAACATTCAGTACTTC	CASSQEDRGDTKNIQYF
-	TRBV25-1	-	TRBJ1-4	-	CASSGTGDQKNCFF
once	TRBV21-1	-	TRBJ1-5	TGTGCCAGCAGCTTCGAAGGGGACAGGGGCGTTCAGCCCCAGCATTTT	CASSFEGDRGVQPQHF
-	TRBV19	TRBD1	TRBJ2-5	TGTGCCAGTAGTAGAGGGGGCGAGGAGACCCAGTACTTC	CASSRGGEETQYF
-	TRBV3-1/TRBV3-2	-	TRBJ2-2	TGTGCCAGCAGCCTTAACACCGGGGAGCTGTTTTTT	CASSLNTGELFF
-	TRBV5-3	TRBD2	TRBJ2-7	TGTGCCACGGCCCTGGGACTAGCGGATTACTACGAGCAGTACTTC	CATALGLADYYEQYF